The T cell receptor (beta chain) described here comes from a study of CD8 T cells in Susac syndrome. Sequencing of TCR beta was performed on blood CD8+ and CD4+ T cells. Negative isolation was used for CD8+ and CD4+ T cells, and FACS enrichment was applied to TEMRA cells. An input of roughly 0.45 to 1 ug of RNA was subjected to reverse transcription using random hexamers. Each CDR3 protein gets one entry after TCRdb re-called the immunoSEQ multiplex PCR reads with MiXCR. In the table there are approximately 150,000 distinct CDR3 sequences, 90% to 95% of which are singletons. This clonotype was seen once. The germline V gene has CDR1 MNHEY and CDR2 SVGAGI. The CDR3 is made up of 14 amino acids. Germline trimming cut 6 bases from V and 7 bases from J; bases unmatched to any gene: 7.

Sequencing was performed on CD4+ T cells from PBMCs. The receptor was derived from a human donor in good health. The genes are TRBV6-5 and TRBJ2-1; 9 bases agree with TRBD1. CDR3 DNA sequence: TGTGCCAGCAGGTGGGACAGGGTCGGTAATGAGCAGTTCTTC. Amino acid sequence: CASRWDRVGNEQFF.